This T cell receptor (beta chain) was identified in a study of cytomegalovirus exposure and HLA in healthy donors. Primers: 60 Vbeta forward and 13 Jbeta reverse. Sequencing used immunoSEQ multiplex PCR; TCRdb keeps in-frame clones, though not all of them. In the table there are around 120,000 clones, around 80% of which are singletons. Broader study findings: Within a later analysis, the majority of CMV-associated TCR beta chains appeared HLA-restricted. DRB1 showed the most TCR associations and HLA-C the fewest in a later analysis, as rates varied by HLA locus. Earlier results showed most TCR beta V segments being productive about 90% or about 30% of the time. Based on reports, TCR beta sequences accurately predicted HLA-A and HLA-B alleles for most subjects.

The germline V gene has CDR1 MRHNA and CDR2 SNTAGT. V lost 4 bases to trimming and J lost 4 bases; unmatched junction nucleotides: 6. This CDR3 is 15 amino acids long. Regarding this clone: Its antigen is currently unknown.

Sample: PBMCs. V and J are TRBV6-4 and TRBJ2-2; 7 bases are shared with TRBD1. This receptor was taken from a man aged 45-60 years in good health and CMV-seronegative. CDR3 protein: CASSASTGFTGELFF. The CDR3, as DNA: TGTGCCAGCAGTGCTTCGACAGGGTTCACCGGGGAGCTGTTTTTT.